A selection of T cell receptor beta chains follows, all from one sample in a study of blood T cell repertoires in COVID-19. The data were produced by immunoSEQ multiplex PCR, yet TCRdb's version contains in-frame clones alone and is incomplete. Of approximately 150,000 clones listed, about four fifths are singletons. Sample: peripheral blood. The source of these receptors is a human donor in a cohort sampled during active COVID-19. The CDR3 runs from the conserved cysteine through the conserved F or W. D genes are given only for firm matches. Size values are once, few and many counts, or a class for expanded clones, and some rows have none.

D: .; V: TRBV6-5; J: TRBJ2-7; size: few; CDR3: CASSYGGQSTREQYF; DNA: TGTGCCAGCAGTTACGGCGGACAGAGTACTAGGGAGCAGTACTTC
D: TRBD2; V: TRBV7-2; J: TRBJ2-5; size: few; CDR3: CASSSTSGSRVETQYF; DNA: TGTGCCAGCAGCTCGACTAGCGGGAGTCGTGTAGAGACCCAGTACTTC
D: .; V: TRBV2; J: TRBJ1-3; size: .; CDR3: CASSEIRGSGNTIYF; DNA: TGTGCCAGCAGTGAGATCAGGGGCTCTGGAAACACCATATATTTT
D: .; V: TRBV21-1; J: TRBJ2-1; size: once; CDR3: CASSKRGTSGRIGGNEQFF; DNA: TGTGCCAGCAGCAAACGAGGGACTAGCGGGAGAATAGGAGGCAATGAGCAGTTCTTC
D: TRBD2; V: TRBV24-1; J: TRBJ2-3; size: .; CDR3: CATSGGGWADTQYF; DNA: TGTGCCACCAGTGGCGGGGGTTGGGCAGATACGCAGTATTTT
D: .; V: TRBV27; J: TRBJ2-7; size: .; CDR3: CATRDAGSYEQYF; DNA: TGTGCCACCCGAGATGCAGGGTCCTACGAGCAGTACTTC
D: .; V: TRBV3-1/TRBV3-2; J: TRBJ2-1; size: .; CDR3: CASSQEWGGNEQFF; DNA: TGTGCCAGCAGCCAAGAGTGGGGAGGCAATGAGCAGTTCTTC
D: .; V: TRBV15; J: TRBJ2-1; size: .; CDR3: CATSRSWGVYVNEQFF; DNA: TGTGCCACCAGCAGATCCTGGGGGGTCTACGTGAATGAGCAGTTCTTC
D: .; V: TRBV19; J: TRBJ2-7; size: .; CDR3: CASSPSPISLSEQYF; DNA: TGTGCCAGTAGTCCCTCCCCAATTTCTCTAAGCGAGCAGTACTTC
D: .; V: TRBV2; J: TRBJ2-7; size: .; CDR3: CASSFRAYEQYF; DNA: TGTGCCAGCAGTTTCCGGGCCTACGAGCAGTACTTC
D: .; V: TRBV6-1; J: TRBJ1-2; size: .; CDR3: CASSEEAGSNYGYTF; DNA: TGTGCCAGCAGTGAAGAGGCAGGGTCGAACTATGGCTACACCTTC
D: .; V: TRBV30; J: TRBJ2-7; size: .; CDR3: CAWSRIAPYEQYF; DNA: TGTGCCTGGAGTCGGATAGCACCCTACGAGCAGTACTTC
D: .; V: TRBV7-9; J: TRBJ2-1; size: .; CDR3: CASSLAIGTANNEQFF; DNA: TGTGCCAGCAGCTTAGCGATCGGGACTGCTAACAATGAGCAGTTCTTC
D: TRBD2; V: TRBV11-3; J: TRBJ2-2; size: .; CDR3: CASSRGRTNTGELFF; DNA: TGTGCCAGCAGCCGCGGGAGGACGAACACCGGGGAGCTGTTTTTT
D: TRBD2; V: TRBV3-1/TRBV3-2; J: TRBJ2-1; size: .; CDR3: CASSQPLAEGYNEQFF; DNA: TGTGCCAGCAGCCAACCCCTAGCGGAGGGATACAATGAGCAGTTCTTC
D: TRBD1; V: TRBV19; J: TRBJ2-3; size: .; CDR3: CASSIQGARHTQYF; DNA: TGTGCCAGTAGTATCCAGGGGGCGAGGCATACGCAGTATTTT
D: .; V: TRBV19; J: TRBJ2-3; size: once; CDR3: CASSATSGWGTDTQYF; DNA: TGTGCCAGTAGCGCGACCTCGGGGTGGGGCACAGATACGCAGTATTTT
D: .; V: TRBV9; J: TRBJ1-5; size: .; CDR3: CASSVAGQGVQPQHF; DNA: TGTGCCAGCAGCGTAGCTGGACAAGGGGTACAGCCCCAGCATTTT
D: .; V: TRBV5-6; J: TRBJ1-4; size: .; CDR3: CASSREGRGLFF; DNA: TGTGCCAGCAGCCGGGAGGGCCGGGGACTGTTTTTT
D: .; V: TRBV6-5; J: TRBJ1-5; size: few; CDR3: CASNLQGILQPQHF; DNA: TGTGCCAGTAACCTACAGGGAATTTTACAGCCCCAGCATTTT
D: .; V: TRBV5-6; J: TRBJ2-2; size: .; CDR3: CASSSLGQGRRTGELFF; DNA: TGTGCCAGCAGCTCCCTGGGCCAGGGGCGTCGGACCGGGGAGCTGTTTTTT
D: TRBD1; V: TRBV6-5; J: TRBJ1-5; size: .; CDR3: CASSHNRGGQPQHF; DNA: TGTGCCAGCAGCCATAACAGGGGAGGACAGCCCCAGCATTTT
D: .; V: TRBV5-1; J: TRBJ1-1; size: .; CDR3: CASSRALEGTEAFF; DNA: TGCGCCAGCAGCCGGGCCCTGGAGGGCACTGAAGCTTTCTTT
D: .; V: TRBV9; J: TRBJ2-5; size: .; CDR3: CASSVFPGIETQYF; DNA: TGTGCCAGCAGCGTATTTCCGGGGATAGAGACCCAGTACTTC
D: .; V: TRBV7-2; J: TRBJ1-3; size: .; CDR3: CASSEQRTSGNTIYF; DNA: TGTGCCAGCAGCGAACAGAGAACCTCTGGAAACACCATATATTTT
D: TRBD1; V: TRBV18; J: TRBJ2-7; size: .; CDR3: CASSGDSYYEQYF; DNA: TGTGCCAGCTCAGGGGACAGTTACTACGAGCAGTACTTC
D: .; V: TRBV6-1; J: TRBJ1-2; size: .; CDR3: CASREGQTSNYGYTF; DNA: TGTGCCAGCAGGGAAGGACAGACTTCTAACTATGGCTACACCTTC
D: TRBD1; V: TRBV19; J: TRBJ2-1; size: few; CDR3: CASSPRDRGRPYNEQFF; DNA: TGTGCCAGTAGTCCCCGGGACAGGGGAAGGCCCTACAATGAGCAGTTCTTC
D: TRBD2; V: TRBV19; J: TRBJ2-7; size: once; CDR3: CASSISWGGLYEQYF; DNA: TGTGCCAGTAGTATCTCCTGGGGGGGACTCTACGAGCAGTACTTC
D: TRBD1; V: TRBV10-3; J: TRBJ2-7; size: .; CDR3: CAISESEDRGEQYF; DNA: TGTGCCATCAGTGAGTCAGAGGACAGGGGCGAGCAGTACTTC